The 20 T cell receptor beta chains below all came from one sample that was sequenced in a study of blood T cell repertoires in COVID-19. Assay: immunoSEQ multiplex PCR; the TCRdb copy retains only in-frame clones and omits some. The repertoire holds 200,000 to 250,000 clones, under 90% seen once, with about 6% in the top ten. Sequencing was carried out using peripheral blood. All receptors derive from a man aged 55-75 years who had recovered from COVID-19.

The CDR3 is CASSFSRSFGNTIYF. CDR3 nucleotide sequence: TGTGCCAGCAGCTTCTCCCGGAGCTTTGGAAACACCATATATTTT. The chain is built from TRBV11-2 and TRBJ1-3, with no clear D. CDR3 length equals 15 residues. V lost 3 bases and J lost 3, with 12 bases in between. Germline CDR1 is SGHAT and CDR2 is FQNNGV.

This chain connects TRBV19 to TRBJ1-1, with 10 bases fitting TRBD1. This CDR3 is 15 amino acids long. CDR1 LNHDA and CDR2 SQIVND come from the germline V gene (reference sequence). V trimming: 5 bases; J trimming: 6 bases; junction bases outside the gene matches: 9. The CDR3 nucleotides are TGTGCCAGTAGTGGTATGGGACAGGGGACGGCTGAAGCTTTCTTT. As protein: CASSGMGQGTAEAFF.

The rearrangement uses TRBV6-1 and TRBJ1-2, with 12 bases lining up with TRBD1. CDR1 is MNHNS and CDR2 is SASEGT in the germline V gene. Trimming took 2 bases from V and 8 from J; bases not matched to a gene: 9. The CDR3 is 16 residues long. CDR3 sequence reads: CASSERGTGGAGGYTF. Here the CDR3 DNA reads TGTGCCAGCAGTGAAAGGGGGACAGGGGGCGCAGGCGGCTACACCTTC.

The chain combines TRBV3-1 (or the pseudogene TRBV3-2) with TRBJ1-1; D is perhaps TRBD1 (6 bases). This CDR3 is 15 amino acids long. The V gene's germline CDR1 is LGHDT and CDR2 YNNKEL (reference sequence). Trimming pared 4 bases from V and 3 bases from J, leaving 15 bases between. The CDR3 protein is CASSLATGGYTEAFF. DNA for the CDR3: TGTGCCAGCAGCCTGGCGACAGGCGGGTACACTGAAGCTTTCTTT.

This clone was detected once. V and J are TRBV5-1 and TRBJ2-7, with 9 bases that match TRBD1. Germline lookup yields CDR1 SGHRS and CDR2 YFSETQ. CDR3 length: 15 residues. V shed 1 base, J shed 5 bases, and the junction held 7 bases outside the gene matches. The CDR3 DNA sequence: TGCGCCAGCAGCTTGTTGGTAACAGGGGGCGACGAGCAGTACTTC. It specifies CASSLLVTGGDEQYF.

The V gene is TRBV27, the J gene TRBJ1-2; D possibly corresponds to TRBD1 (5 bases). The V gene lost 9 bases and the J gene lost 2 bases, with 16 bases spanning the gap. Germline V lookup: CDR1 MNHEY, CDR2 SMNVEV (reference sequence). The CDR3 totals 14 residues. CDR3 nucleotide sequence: TGTGCCAGTAGTCCATGGGGGGAAAACTATGGCTACACCTTC. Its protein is CASSPWGENYGYTF.

The CDR3 sequence is CASSGLAGITDTQYF. CDR3 nucleotides: TGTGCCAGCAGTGGCCTAGCGGGAATCACAGATACGCAGTATTTT. The rearrangement uses TRBV2 and TRBJ2-3, with 9 nucleotides matching TRBD2. Germline lookup yields CDR1 SNHLY and CDR2 FYNNEI. V lost 4 bases and J lost 2; bases outside the gene matches: 4. The CDR3 loop spans 15 amino acids.

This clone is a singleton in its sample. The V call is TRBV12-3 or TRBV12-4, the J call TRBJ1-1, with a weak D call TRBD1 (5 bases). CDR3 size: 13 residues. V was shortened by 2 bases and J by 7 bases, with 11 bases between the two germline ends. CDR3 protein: CASSLPHRYEAFF. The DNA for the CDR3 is TGTGCCAGCAGTTTACCTCACAGGTATGAAGCTTTCTTT.

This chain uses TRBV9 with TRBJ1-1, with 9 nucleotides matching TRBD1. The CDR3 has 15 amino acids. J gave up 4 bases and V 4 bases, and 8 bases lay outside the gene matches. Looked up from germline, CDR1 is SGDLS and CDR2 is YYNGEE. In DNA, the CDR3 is TGTGCCAGCAGCCCTGGGACAGGGTATGGCACTGAAGCTTTCTTT. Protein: CASSPGTGYGTEAFF.

The CDR3 region is CASSQRDSLGSYEQYF. CDR3 nucleotides: TGTGCCAGCAGCCAAAGGGACAGCCTCGGCTCCTACGAGCAGTACTTC. This chain uses TRBV3-1 (or the pseudogene TRBV3-2) with TRBJ2-7; 7 bases line up with TRBD1. Per the germline V gene, CDR1 is LGHDT and CDR2 is YNNKEL (reference sequence). This CDR3 spans 16 amino acids. J lost 0 bases, V lost 2 bases, and 7 bases had no gene match.

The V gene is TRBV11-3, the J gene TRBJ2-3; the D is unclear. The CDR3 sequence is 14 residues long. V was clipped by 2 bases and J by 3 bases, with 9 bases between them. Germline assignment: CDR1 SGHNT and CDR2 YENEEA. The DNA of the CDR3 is TGTGCCAGCAGCTTATCAGGATTGACAGATACGCAGTATTTT. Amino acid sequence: CASSLSGLTDTQYF.

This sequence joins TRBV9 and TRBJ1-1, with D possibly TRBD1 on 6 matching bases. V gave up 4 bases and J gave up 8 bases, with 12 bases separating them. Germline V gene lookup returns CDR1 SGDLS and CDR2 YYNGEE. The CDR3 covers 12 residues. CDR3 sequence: CASSPSGHEAFF. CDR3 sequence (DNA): TGTGCCAGCAGCCCATCGGGACACGAAGCTTTCTTT.

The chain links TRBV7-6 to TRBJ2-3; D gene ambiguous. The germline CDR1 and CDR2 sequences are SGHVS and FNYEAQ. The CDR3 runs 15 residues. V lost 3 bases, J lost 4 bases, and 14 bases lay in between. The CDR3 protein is CASSFNPPPADTQYF. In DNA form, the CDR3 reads TGTGCCAGCAGCTTTAATCCCCCCCCGGCAGATACGCAGTATTTT.

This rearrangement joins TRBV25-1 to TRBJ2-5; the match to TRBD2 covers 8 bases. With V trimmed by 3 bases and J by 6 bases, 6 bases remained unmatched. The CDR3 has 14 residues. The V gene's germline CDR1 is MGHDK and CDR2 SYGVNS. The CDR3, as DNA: TGTGCCAGCAGTGATTTCGGGGGGGTAAAGACCCAGTACTTC. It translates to CASSDFGGVKTQYF.

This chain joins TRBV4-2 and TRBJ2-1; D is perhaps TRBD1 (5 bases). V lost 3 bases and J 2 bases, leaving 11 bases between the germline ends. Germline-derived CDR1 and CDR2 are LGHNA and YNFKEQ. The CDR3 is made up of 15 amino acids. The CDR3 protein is CASSHGAGPYNEQFF. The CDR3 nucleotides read TGTGCCAGCAGCCATGGGGCAGGTCCCTACAATGAGCAGTTCTTC.

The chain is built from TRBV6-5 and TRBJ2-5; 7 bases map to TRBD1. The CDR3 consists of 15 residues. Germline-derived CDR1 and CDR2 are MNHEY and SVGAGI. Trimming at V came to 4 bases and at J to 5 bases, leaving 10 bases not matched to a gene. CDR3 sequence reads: CASSFLTGFRETQYF. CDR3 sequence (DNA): TGTGCCAGCAGTTTCCTGACAGGGTTCAGGGAGACCCAGTACTTC.

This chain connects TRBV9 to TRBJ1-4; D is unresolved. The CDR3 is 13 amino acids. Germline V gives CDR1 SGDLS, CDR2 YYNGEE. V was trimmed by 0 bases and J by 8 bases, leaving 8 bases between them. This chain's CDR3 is CASSVGAGEKLFF. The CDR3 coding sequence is TGTGCCAGCAGCGTAGGGGCGGGGGAAAAACTGTTTTTT.

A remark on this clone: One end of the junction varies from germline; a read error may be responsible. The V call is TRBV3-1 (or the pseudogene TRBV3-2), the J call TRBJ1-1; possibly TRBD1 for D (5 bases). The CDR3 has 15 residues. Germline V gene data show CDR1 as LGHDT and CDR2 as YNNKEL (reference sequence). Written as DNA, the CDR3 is TGTGCCAGCACCCAATTGGGGGGGGTGAACACTGAAGCTTTCTTT. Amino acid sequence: CASTQLGGVNTEAFF.

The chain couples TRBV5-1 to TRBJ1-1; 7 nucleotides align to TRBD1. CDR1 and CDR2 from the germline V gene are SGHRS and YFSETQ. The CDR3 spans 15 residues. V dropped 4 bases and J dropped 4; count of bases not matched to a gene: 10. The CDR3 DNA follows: TGCGCCAGCAGCCCACGAACAGGGGTAGGCACTGAAGCTTTCTTT. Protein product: CASSPRTGVGTEAFF.

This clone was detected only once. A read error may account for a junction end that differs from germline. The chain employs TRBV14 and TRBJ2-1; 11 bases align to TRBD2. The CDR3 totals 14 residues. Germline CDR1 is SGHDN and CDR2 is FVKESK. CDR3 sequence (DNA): TGTGCCAGCAGCGCCAGCGCACTAGCGGGAGAGCTGTTCTTC. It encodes CASSASALAGELFF.